The source of this T cell receptor beta chain is a study of technical replicates of blood from a handful of donors (dated by TCRdb to 2016 to 2017). Concerning this clone itself: This receptor's antigen is unknown. No much larger clonotype is one base removed from it; base qualities were not supplied.

The library was obtained by the immunoSEQ multiplex PCR assay. What TCRdb holds here is the immuneACCESS table cut down to in-frame rearrangements. Part of the clones is not present; checked against another copy, under half of the missing clones reflect an unresolved V gene, and the others are unexplained. The sample records approximately 87,000 clones, 94% of which are singletons. The top ten clones comprise about 0.26% of the sample. The germline V gene provides CDR1 MNHNS and CDR2 SASEGT. The CDR3, cysteine through phenylalanine, is 16 amino acids long. Just the 48-base CDR3 DNA is kept, in frame starting at base 1. V loses 2 bases, J loses 2 bases, and the germline ends lie 13 bases apart.

The chain is made from TRBV6-1 and TRBJ2-1; the D segment could be TRBD1, given 6 matching bases. This receptor was taken from a human donor in good health. Sequences were obtained from T cells isolated from PBMCs. The CDR3 protein sequence reads: CASSESRGVTYNEQFF. The DNA reads as follows: TGTGCCAGCAGTGAATCCAGGGGAGTCACCTACAATGAGCAGTTCTTC.